The rows below give T cell receptor beta chains drawn from one sample of a study of T cell repertoires in cytomegalovirus infection. From the reads, TCRdb called clonotypes with MiXCR, one entry per CDR3 protein. This sample yields roughly 100,000 distinct CDR3 sequences, of which more than 15% are seen a single time; about 8.8% belongs to the top ten. Sequencing was carried out using PBMCs. Every receptor here comes from a human donor in good health (CMV status not recorded). Some clones in this sample may be carry-over from other donors' samples. Both conserved end residues are part of each CDR3. Expanded clones get a size class; other rows say once, few or many, or leave the size out.

>TRBV7-2|TRBJ2-5|many
CASSLTSSQETQYF
>TRBV7-8|TRBJ2-7|many
CASSRTSGGGSSYEQYF
>TRBV12-3/TRBV12-4|TRBJ1-1|-
CASTPMNTEAFF
>TRBV27|TRBJ1-1|-
CASSPWGLTDLSTEAFF
>TRBV11-2|TRBJ2-3|-
CASSPGPPSTDTQYF
>TRBV7-2|TRBJ1-1|many
CASSLAIGQSTEAFF
>TRBV18|TRBJ1-2|many
CASSPGQDNYGYTF
>TRBV2|TRBJ2-6|many
CASSTGANVLTF
>TRBV6-6|TRBJ2-7|many
CASTYAGEQYF
>TRBV12-3/TRBV12-4|TRBJ2-2|-
CASSRTGPGKAGELFF
>TRBV20-1|TRBJ1-5|-
CSVRGGLGGNQPQHF
>TRBV7-2|TRBJ2-7|many
CASSRGTLNYEQYF
>TRBV10-3|TRBJ1-1|-
CAISVGGGRVTEAFF
>TRBV5-1|TRBJ1-1|-
CASSLGTGGNTEAFF
>TRBV6-2/TRBV6-3|TRBJ2-7|many
CASSQDVPTYEQYF
>TRBV29-1|TRBJ2-3|once
CSVEQGTDTQYF
>TRBV6-5|TRBJ2-3|many
CASSRESSTQYF
>TRBV28|TRBJ1-6|few
CASSLRTGVNNSPLHF
>TRBV2|TRBJ2-7|few
CASSANSGGKTEQYF
>TRBV7-6|TRBJ2-2|many
CASSSTSPPNTGELFF
>TRBV7-2|TRBJ2-7|few
CASSLPRSFGSYEQYF
>TRBV20-1|TRBJ2-3|-
CSANSGGAFTQYF
>TRBV30|TRBJ1-2|-
CAWSSANYGYTF
>TRBV29-1|TRBJ2-5|-
CSGWGGETQYF
>TRBV15|TRBJ1-1|-
CATSRDVSDTEAFF
>TRBV20-1|TRBJ2-4|few
CSAMAHGGENIQYF
>TRBV7-2|TRBJ1-1|medium-sized
CASSVGFGTEAFF
>TRBV2|TRBJ1-2|few
CASSESQAGYYGYTF
>TRBV5-6|TRBJ2-6|-
CASSLNRANVLTF
>TRBV7-2|TRBJ2-3|many
CASSLSWLARVRDTQYF
>TRBV6-1|TRBJ2-3|few
CASKGQHSTDTQYF
>TRBV7-2|TRBJ1-1|many
CASSLGGSATEAFF
>TRBV7-2|TRBJ2-7|-
CASSYYKQSYEQYF
>TRBV28|TRBJ2-2|many
CASSRPAGPRGAGELFF
>TRBV5-5|TRBJ2-7|few
CASSLGPDRGTYEQYF
>TRBV7-2|TRBJ2-3|many
CASRRTGRADTQYF
>TRBV2|TRBJ2-5|-
CASSEVDGGETQYF
>TRBV18|TRBJ2-1|-
CASSRDSDSNEQFF
>TRBV5-6|TRBJ1-6|many
CASSSSQGVIRNSPLHF
>TRBV5-4|TRBJ1-1|-
CASSLGQGAGAFF
>TRBV11-2|TRBJ1-1|many
CASSSLRDGPNTEAFF
>TRBV7-2|TRBJ1-1|many
CASSLWLVRTTLDTEAFF
>TRBV10-3|TRBJ2-5|few
CAISESQGETQYF
>TRBV5-1|TRBJ1-1|many
CASSLRASSTEAFF
>TRBV7-9|TRBJ2-1|-
CATEGGTGSSSYNEQFF
>TRBV5-1|TRBJ1-3|-
CASSQGVAGNTIYF
>TRBV7-2|TRBJ1-1|-
CASSLSRGTDAFF
>TRBV27|TRBJ2-1|-
CASSLYPGSNEQFF
>TRBV12-3/TRBV12-4|TRBJ1-2|few
CASRAPGQGGGYTF
>TRBV6-6|TRBJ1-4|few
CASKEDTNEKLFF
>TRBV6-2/TRBV6-3|TRBJ2-6|few
CASRKRAGANVLTF
>TRBV6-5|TRBJ2-7|-
CASIAGLIDYEQYF
>TRBV7-3|TRBJ1-1|many
CASSRDSKNTEAFF
>TRBV19|TRBJ2-3|-
CASKSGGGNTDTQYF
>TRBV4-3|TRBJ1-2|many
CASSQGFLGSDGYTF